The clone carrying this T cell receptor (beta chain) was found once. The germline V gene encodes CDR1 GTSNPN and CDR2 SVGIG (reference sequence). V was clipped by 8 bases and J by 5 bases; unmatched bases: 5. There are 12 residues in the CDR3. This sample is part of a study of control samples from healthy donors and cancer patients. This table comes from immunoSEQ multiplex PCR, and its TCRdb copy is limited to in-frame clones, with some not included. The data contain under 70,000 clones, around 96% of them singletons. The genes are TRBV30 and TRBJ2-7; 11 bases are a match to TRBD1. The sequence came from a woman aged 18 to 35 in good health. Input material: blood. CDR3 bases: TGTGCCGGGACAGGGGGATACGACGAGCAGTACTTC. It encodes CAGTGGYDEQYF.